This is a list of T cell receptor beta chains from one sample in a study of blood T cell repertoires in COVID-19. Profiled with immunoSEQ multiplex PCR; TCRdb holds only in-frame clones, not every one. The sample holds about 380,000 clones; nearly 90% are singletons and the top ten take 5% to 8.5%. Sequencing was performed on peripheral blood. The receptors come from a young man with active or convalescent COVID-19. Each CDR3 is given with its conserved first and last residue. Each record gives: D gene, CDR3 length, J gene, clone size, V gene, CDR3 protein, CDR3 DNA. The D gene is left open where the match is weak. The size of a clone is reported for some rows only, either as once, few or many, or as a class for expanded clones.

>.|15|TRBJ1-2|.|TRBV3-1/TRBV3-2
CASSQAGRGNYGYTF
TGTGCCAGCAGCCAAGCCGGCAGGGGTAACTATGGCTACACCTTC
>.|15|TRBJ1-1|.|TRBV19
CASSLGLGGDTEAFF
TGTGCCAGTAGTCTGGGACTTGGGGGTGACACTGAAGCTTTCTTT
>.|15|TRBJ1-4|.|TRBV7-9
CASSFSAGGNEKLFF
TGTGCCAGCAGTTTCTCCGCGGGGGGTAATGAAAAACTGTTTTTT
>.|17|TRBJ2-2|.|TRBV6-2/TRBV6-3
CASSYSSVSPSPGELFF
TGTGCCAGCAGTTACTCGAGTGTTTCCCCATCCCCCGGGGAGCTGTTTTTT
>.|18|TRBJ2-7|.|TRBV7-8
CASSLVRLPTGTFYEQYF
TGTGCCAGCAGCTTAGTCCGCCTGCCGACAGGGACTTTCTACGAGCAGTACTTC
>.|15|TRBJ1-5|.|TRBV25-1
CASSESGSSNQPQHF
TGTGCCAGCAGTGAGTCAGGTAGTAGCAATCAGCCCCAGCATTTT
>TRBD1|14|TRBJ1-1|.|TRBV3-1/TRBV3-2
CASSQAGGDTEAFF
TGTGCCAGCAGCCAAGCAGGGGGTGACACTGAAGCTTTCTTT
>.|13|TRBJ2-7|.|TRBV5-6
CASSLWTFYEQYF
TGTGCCAGCAGCTTGTGGACATTCTACGAGCAGTACTTC
>TRBD2|15|TRBJ2-7|.|TRBV11-2
CASSLRTSGSYEQYF
TGTGCCAGCAGCTTACGGACTAGCGGCTCCTACGAGCAGTACTTC
>.|14|TRBJ1-6|.|TRBV20-1
CSASILGDYSPLHF
TGCAGTGCTAGTATTTTGGGGGACTATTCACCCCTCCACTTT
>.|13|TRBJ2-1|.|TRBV28
CASEAGVYNEQFF
TGTGCCAGCGAGGCAGGGGTCTACAATGAGCAGTTCTTC
>.|11|TRBJ2-3|.|TRBV11-2
CASSRGDTQYF
TGTGCCAGCAGTAGAGGGGATACGCAGTATTTT
>.|12|TRBJ2-7|.|TRBV5-1
CASSAGDYEQYF
TGCGCCAGCAGCGCAGGGGATTACGAGCAGTACTTC
>.|16|TRBJ2-3|once|TRBV6-2/TRBV6-3
CASSDPRAGKTDTQYF
TGTGCCAGCAGCGACCCCCGGGCGGGGAAAACAGATACGCAGTATTTT
>.|15|TRBJ2-5|.|TRBV5-1
CASSLNGRRGETQYF
TGCGCCAGCAGCTTGAACGGCAGGAGGGGAGAGACCCAGTACTTC
>TRBD2|14|TRBJ2-1|.|TRBV10-3
CAIRVLAGVDEQFF
TGTGCCATCAGGGTCCTAGCGGGAGTCGATGAGCAGTTCTTC
>TRBD2|13|TRBJ2-3|.|TRBV7-2
CASTRGGTDTQYF
TGTGCCAGCACCCGGGGGGGAACAGATACGCAGTATTTT
>.|14|TRBJ1-5|.|TRBV5-1
CASSLVPGNQPQHF
TGCGCCAGCAGCTTGGTTCCCGGCAATCAGCCCCAGCATTTT
>.|14|TRBJ1-6|.|TRBV6-5
CASTTDRLRSPLHF
TGTGCCAGCACCACAGACAGGTTAAGGTCACCCCTCCACTTT
>.|14|TRBJ1-2|once|TRBV9
CASSVGGVNYGYTF
TGTGCCAGCAGCGTAGGGGGGGTAAACTATGGCTACACCTTC
>.|14|TRBJ1-6|.|TRBV2
CASRPDSRLSPLHF
TGTGCCAGCAGACCGGACAGTAGGTTATCACCCCTCCACTTT
>.|12|TRBJ1-5|.|TRBV24-1
CAASTGSQPQHF
TGTGCCGCCTCCACAGGGAGTCAGCCCCAGCATTTT
>.|13|TRBJ1-6|.|TRBV6-5
CASSVAGNSPLHF
TGTGCCAGCAGCGTTGCAGGAAATTCACCCCTCCACTTT
>TRBD1|15|TRBJ2-2|.|TRBV18
CASSPGQGNTGELFF
TGTGCCAGCTCACCGGGACAGGGGAACACCGGGGAGCTGTTTTTT
>.|13|TRBJ1-4|.|TRBV7-9
CASRALTIEKLFF
TGTGCCAGTAGAGCACTTACTATTGAAAAACTGTTTTTT
>.|15|TRBJ1-2|.|TRBV13
CASSQFERLNYGYTF
TGTGCCAGCAGCCAGTTTGAACGTCTTAACTATGGCTACACCTTC
>.|16|TRBJ2-1|.|TRBV6-2/TRBV6-3
CASSLSGWGTYNEQFF
TGTGCCAGCAGTCTGTCAGGGTGGGGAACCTACAATGAGCAGTTCTTC
>.|14|TRBJ2-7|.|TRBV20-1
CSASGGVKPYEQYF
TGCAGTGCTAGTGGCGGCGTAAAACCCTACGAGCAGTACTTC
>.|14|TRBJ2-1|.|TRBV7-3
CASSRDIGKNEQFF
TGTGCCAGCAGCCGGGACATCGGGAAAAATGAGCAGTTCTTC